These 31 T cell receptor beta chains originate from one sample sequenced in a study of control samples from healthy donors and cancer patients. TCRdb keeps only in-frame clones here, not all; method: immunoSEQ multiplex PCR. The sample consists of about 130,000 clones, approximately 95% of them appearing once. The sequencing sample was made of blood. These receptors all come from a man under 40 in good health.

CDR3 protein: CATGGRSNYGYTF. CDR3 nucleotide sequence: TGTGCCACCGGGGGACGTTCAAACTATGGCTACACCTTC. This chain links TRBV11-2 with TRBJ1-2, with a weak D call TRBD1 (5 bases). Germline V lookup: CDR1 SGHAT, CDR2 FQNNGV. The CDR3 has 13 residues. The ends were cut back, 10 bases at V and 2 bases at J, with 14 bases in the middle.

The rearrangement uses TRBV6-2 or TRBV6-3 and TRBJ1-2; unclear D gene. Deletions cut 3 bases from V and 4 bases from J, with 6 bases between. CDR3 length: 12 residues. Germline CDR1 reads MNHEY; CDR2 reads SVGEGT. The CDR3 reads CASSYDRYGYTF. CDR3 sequence (DNA): TGTGCCAGCAGTTATGACCGCTATGGCTACACCTTC.

Here the CDR3 reads CASSPTGSSYNEQFF. The CDR3 DNA reads TGTGCCAGCTCCCCGACAGGGAGCTCCTACAATGAGCAGTTCTTC. This chain connects TRBV14 to TRBJ2-1, with 7 positions matching TRBD1. This CDR3 is 15 amino acids long. Germline loops: CDR1 SGHDN, CDR2 FVKESK. The J segment lost 0 bases and the V segment lost 8 bases, leaving 7 bases of the junction unmatched.

The chain joins TRBV7-6 to TRBJ1-6, with unresolved D. Germline V lookup: CDR1 SGHVS, CDR2 FNYEAQ. This CDR3 has 15 residues. Trimming stripped 5 bases from V and 4 bases from J, with 12 bases between. CDR3 sequence (DNA): TGTGCCAGCAGCACCTTAGCTGAGTATAATTCACCCCTCCACTTT. It yields the protein CASSTLAEYNSPLHF.

This clone was detected only a few times. This chain joins TRBV7-2 and TRBJ2-1; 12 nucleotides agree with TRBD2. J lost 8 bases, V lost 5 bases, and 10 bases had no gene match. The CDR3 is 16 residues long. CDR1 is SGHTA, CDR2 FQGNSA, per germline. CDR3 sequence (DNA): TGTGCCAGCAGCACAAGGACTAGCGGGAAGGACGATGAGCAGTTCTTC. Residues: CASSTRTSGKDDEQFF.

The rearrangement uses TRBV19 and TRBJ1-1; D call uncertain. Per germline, CDR1 LNHDA and CDR2 SQIVND (reference sequence). The CDR3 runs to 16 residues. Trimming cost V 6 bases and J 2 bases, with 19 bases left between them. The CDR3 bases are TGTGCCAGTAGACTACTACCCGTCCTACCTAACACTGAAGCTTTCTTT. Its protein is CASRLLPVLPNTEAFF.

V usage is TRBV6-5 and J usage is TRBJ2-7, with 7 positions matching TRBD1. Germline V gene data show CDR1 as MNHEY and CDR2 as SVGAGI. CDR3 length: 14 amino acids. V shed 8 bases, J shed 2 bases, and the junction held 9 bases outside the gene matches. The CDR3 reads CASRSGTATYEQYF. Here the CDR3 DNA reads TGTGCCAGCCGTTCCGGGACAGCCACCTACGAGCAGTACTTC.

V and J are TRBV25-1 and TRBJ2-6; 9 nucleotides match TRBD1. The CDR3 sequence is 17 residues long. Per the germline V gene, CDR1 is MGHDK and CDR2 is SYGVNS. V lost 4 bases, J lost 4 bases, and 8 bases stayed unmatched. CDR3 loop: CASSATQGAAGANVLTF. Here the CDR3 DNA reads TGTGCCAGCAGTGCAACACAGGGGGCGGCCGGGGCCAACGTCCTGACTTTC.

The rearrangement uses TRBV7-2 and TRBJ2-5; D is undetermined. Trimming took off 2 bases at V and 4 bases at J, with 14 bases between the two ends. Germline lookup yields CDR1 SGHTA and CDR2 FQGNSA. The length of the CDR3 is 15 residues. For the CDR3, the DNA is TGTGCCAGCAGCTTACGGCAACGGGTAGGAGAGACCCAGTACTTC. This translates into CASSLRQRVGETQYF.

The V and J genes are TRBV19 and TRBJ1-6; the D gene is possibly TRBD1 (5 bases). V shed 2 bases and J shed 10 bases, with 15 bases lying between them. The CDR3 contains 15 residues. Germline-derived CDR1 and CDR2 are LNHDA and SQIVND (reference sequence). CDR3 nucleotides: TGTGCCAGTAGTATATTTGGGGGGATGCGATCACCCCTCCACTTT. Encoded protein: CASSIFGGMRSPLHF. Full variable domain (remainder filled in from reference TRBV19 and TRBJ1-6): DGGITQSPKYLFRKEGQNVTLSCEQNLNHDAMYWYRQDPGQGLRLIYYSQIVNDFQKGDIAEGYSVSREKKESFPLTVTSAQKNPTAFYLCASSIFGGMRSPLHFGNGTRLTVT.

This chain joins TRBV9 and TRBJ1-1; the match to TRBD1 covers 7 bases. V shed 2 bases, J shed 0 bases, and the junction held 7 bases outside the gene matches. CDR1 and CDR2 from the germline V gene are SGDLS and YYNGEE. CDR3 length: 16 amino acids. The CDR3 bases are TGTGCCAGCAGCGTTGACAGGGATACCTTGAACACTGAAGCTTTCTTT. It translates to CASSVDRDTLNTEAFF.

The chain carries TRBV6-5 and TRBJ2-2, with D tentatively TRBD1 (6 bases). Between the trimmed V and J ends, which lost 6 bases and 4 bases, there was a span of 15 bases. Germline assignment: CDR1 MNHEY and CDR2 SVGAGI. The CDR3 is 15 amino acids. This CDR3 is CASSRRGSGTGELFF. Written as DNA, the CDR3 is TGTGCCAGCAGCCGCAGGGGTAGTGGCACCGGGGAGCTGTTTTTT.

This chain links TRBV29-1 with TRBJ2-3; D call uncertain. The V end was cut by 4 bases, the J end by 0 bases, with 8 bases between. This CDR3 contains 13 residues. Germline-derived CDR1 and CDR2 are SQVTM and ANQGSEA. This CDR3 is CSVAGRSTDTQYF. CDR3 nucleotides: TGCAGCGTTGCAGGCAGGAGCACAGATACGCAGTATTTT.

The rearrangement joins TRBV6-2 or TRBV6-3 to TRBJ2-5; D assignment may be TRBD1 or TRBD2 (5 bases each). The germline gives CDR1 MNHEY, CDR2 SVGEGT. Trimming took off 4 bases at V and 5 bases at J, with 20 bases between the two ends. CDR3 size: 16 residues. CDR3 residues: CASSSSGPGRTETQYF. CDR3 nucleotides: TGTGCCAGCAGTTCCTCGGGGCCCGGGCGCACGGAGACCCAGTACTTC.

The genes are TRBV18 and TRBJ2-2; D ambiguous. Trimming removed 3 bases from V and 4 bases from J, with 9 bases in between. The CDR3 has 14 residues. Germline lookup yields CDR1 KGHSH and CDR2 LQKENI. The CDR3 loop reads CASSPGRATGELFF. In nucleotides, the CDR3 is TGTGCCAGCTCACCGGGCAGAGCCACCGGGGAGCTGTTTTTT.

The chain combines TRBV19 with TRBJ1-4; TRBD1 might be the D (5 bases). The CDR3 is 15 residues long. The ends were cut back, 4 bases at V and 3 bases at J, with 12 bases in the middle. The germline V gene encodes CDR1 LNHDA and CDR2 SQIVND (reference sequence). The CDR3 here is CASSTQGQPNEKLFF. The CDR3 DNA follows: TGTGCCAGTAGTACGCAGGGTCAACCTAATGAAAAACTGTTTTTT.

Regarding this clone: The identical CDR3 is also encoded by other nucleotide sequences in the sample. The CDR3 sequence is CASSYLGGQETQYF. CDR3 DNA: TGTGCCAGCAGTTACCTCGGGGGGCAAGAGACCCAGTACTTC. This sequence joins TRBV6-2 or TRBV6-3 and TRBJ2-5, with 7 bases identical to TRBD2. This CDR3 spans 14 amino acids. Germline values: CDR1 MNHEY, CDR2 SVGEGT. V was clipped by 2 bases and J by 2 bases; unmatched bases: 2.

The chain uses TRBV19 and TRBJ2-5, with D possibly being TRBD1 or TRBD2 (5 bases each). This CDR3 is built from 14 residues. Trimming cost V 3 bases and J 4 bases, with 12 bases left between them. In germline, CDR1 is LNHDA, CDR2 SQIVND (reference sequence). CDR3 DNA: TGTGCCAGTAGTATCTGGGCAGGGAGAGAGACCCAGTACTTC. Protein sequence: CASSIWAGRETQYF.

The chain uses TRBV5-1 and TRBJ2-5; TRBD1 matches at 12 bases. J gave up 5 bases and V 3 bases, and 5 bases lay outside the gene matches. Germline V gene sequence: CDR1 SGHRS, CDR2 YFSETQ. The CDR3 is 15 residues long. The CDR3 loop is CASSSGQGALETQYF. The CDR3 DNA sequence: TGCGCCAGCAGCTCGGGACAGGGGGCGTTGGAGACCCAGTACTTC.

The V call is TRBV7-3, the J call TRBJ1-1; a possible D gene is TRBD1 (5 bases). This CDR3 comprises 14 residues. Trimming left V 6 bases short and J 4 bases short, with 15 bases between. CDR1 SGHTA and CDR2 FQGTGA come from the germline V gene. CDR3 sequence reads: CASRPSGGGTEAFF. The CDR3 DNA reads as TGTGCCAGCAGGCCCTCCGGGGGGGGCACTGAAGCTTTCTTT.

In its sample, this clone was seen once. This chain joins TRBV7-9 and TRBJ1-2; 9 bases are a match to TRBD1. CDR1 is SEHNR, CDR2 FQNEAQ, per germline (reference sequence). The junction had 5 bases not matched to a gene; V was cut back by 4 bases and J by 2 bases. The CDR3 extends over 15 amino acids. For the CDR3, the DNA is TGTGCCAGCAGCTCCGGGACAGGGTCCAACTATGGCTACACCTTC. Its translation: CASSSGTGSNYGYTF.

The CDR3 loop is CAWSGTGGVGEQYF. The CDR3 DNA sequence: TGTGCCTGGAGTGGGACAGGGGGGGTGGGCGAGCAGTACTTC. The chain combines TRBV30 with TRBJ2-7; 10 bases fit TRBD1. The trim removed 1 base at V and 6 bases at J, leaving 6 bases unmatched. Germline V gene sequence: CDR1 GTSNPN, CDR2 SVGIG (reference sequence). The CDR3 runs to 14 residues.

V gene TRBV5-1 combines with J gene TRBJ2-1; D may be TRBD1 (7 bases). Germline CDR1 reads SGHRS; CDR2 reads YFSETQ. V lost 4 bases and J 3 bases, leaving 17 bases between the germline ends. CDR3 length: 16 residues. CDR3 residues: CASSQAAGGNYNEQFF. CDR3 in DNA: TGCGCCAGCAGCCAGGCCGCAGGGGGGAACTACAATGAGCAGTTCTTC.

This chain uses TRBV5-6 with TRBJ2-5, with 7 bases identical to TRBD1. V gave up 4 bases and J gave up 3 bases; unmatched junction bases: 9. This CDR3 is 15 amino acids long. Germline loops: CDR1 SGHDT, CDR2 YYEEEE. The CDR3: CASSDTGAGEETQYF. DNA of the CDR3: TGTGCCAGCAGCGACACAGGGGCTGGAGAAGAGACCCAGTACTTC. The full variable domain, in which reference TRBV5-6 and TRBJ2-5 provide the parts outside the CDR3, is DAGVTQSPTHLIKTRGQQVTLRCSPKSGHDTVSWYQQALGQGPQFIFQYYEEEERQRGNFPDRFSGHQFPNYSSELNVNALLLGDSALYLCASSDTGAGEETQYFGPGTRLLVL.

The genes are TRBV13 and TRBJ1-1; D not resolved. The CDR3 spans 12 residues. V lost 3 bases and J 0 bases, leaving 2 bases between the germline ends. Germline CDR1 PRHDT, CDR2 FYEKMQ (reference sequence). The CDR3 region is CASSFVNTEAFF. In DNA form, the CDR3 reads TGTGCCAGCAGCTTCGTGAACACTGAAGCTTTCTTT.

The chain combines TRBV15 with TRBJ2-5; either TRBD1 or TRBD2 may supply D (6 bases each). Germline CDR1 reads LNHNV; CDR2 reads YYDKDF (reference sequence). Between the trimmed V and J ends, which lost 2 bases and 7 bases, there was a span of 14 bases. This CDR3 has 14 residues. The CDR3 nucleotides are TGTGCCACCAGCAGACCTGGAGGGGGGTGGACCCAGTACTTC. Translated: CATSRPGGGWTQYF.

In nucleotides, the CDR3 is TGTGCCAGCAGTTTAGGTGGGGGAGACACTGAAGCTTTCTTT. Amino acids: CASSLGGGDTEAFF. The chain has TRBV27 and TRBJ1-1; D might be TRBD1 (5 bases). Germline V gene data show CDR1 as MNHEY and CDR2 as SMNVEV (reference sequence). V was clipped by 2 bases and J by 3 bases, with 10 bases between them. The CDR3 contains 14 residues.

The genes are TRBV4-3 and TRBJ1-5; TRBD1 is a possible D gene (5 bases). Germline V gives CDR1 LGHNA, CDR2 YSLEER. This CDR3 has 14 residues. Trimming cost V 0 bases and J 2 bases, with 5 bases left between them. The CDR3 DNA follows: TGCGCCAGCAGCCAAGAGGGGGGCAATCAGCCCCAGCATTTT. This sequence encodes CASSQEGGNQPQHF.

The rearrangement links TRBV5-8 to TRBJ1-2; D ambiguous. This CDR3 comprises 14 residues. The germline gives CDR1 SGHTS, CDR2 YDEGEE. V was trimmed by 1 base and J by 6 bases, leaving 13 bases between them. CDR3: CASSLIRRKHGYTF. The CDR3 DNA sequence: TGTGCCAGCAGCTTGATCCGGCGGAAGCATGGCTACACCTTC.

J is TRBJ2-5 and V is TRBV2; TRBD2 aligns across 10 bases. This CDR3 has 14 residues. The germline V gene encodes CDR1 SNHLY and CDR2 FYNNEI. V lost 7 bases and J lost 5; bases outside the gene matches: 7. This chain's CDR3 is CASKERGGSETQYF. As DNA, the CDR3 is TGTGCCAGCAAGGAGCGGGGGGGTAGTGAGACCCAGTACTTC.

To note about this clone: The junction and the germline gene differ at one end; a read error may be behind it. The chain couples TRBV29-1 to TRBJ2-7; either TRBD1 or TRBD2 may supply D (5 bases each). The CDR3 spans 13 residues. Germline-derived CDR1 and CDR2 are SQVTM and ANQGSEA. The CDR3 nucleotides are TGCAGCGTCGGAGGCGGCAGGGAAGACGAACAGTACTTC. It yields the protein CSVGGGREDEQYF.